Detailed here is one T cell receptor (beta chain). This entry is derived from a study of blood T cell repertoires in COVID-19. Study-wide context: Some COVID-19 samples were acute and others convalescent; all came from the United States, Italy and Spain.

Original handling: Reference gene primer amplification yielded estimated nucleated cell counts. Generated by immunoSEQ multiplex PCR, the TCRdb table keeps only in-frame clones and is missing some. The DNA was the basis for D and trimming; V, J and clone size are from that table. Counted here are about 310,000 clones, over 75% occurring once; the ten biggest clones make up 1%. Germline values: CDR1 SGHTA, CDR2 FQGNSA. V dropped 2 bases and J dropped 2 bases, with 7 bases sitting between them. The CDR3 has 15 amino acids. Sample: peripheral blood. This chain links TRBV7-2 with TRBJ1-6; no definite D call. The sequence derives from a man between 50 and 59 years old with active or convalescent COVID-19. CDR3 bases: TGTGCCAGCAGCTTAAGAGGGACCTATAATTCACCCCTCCACTTT. Residues: CASSLRGTYNSPLHF.